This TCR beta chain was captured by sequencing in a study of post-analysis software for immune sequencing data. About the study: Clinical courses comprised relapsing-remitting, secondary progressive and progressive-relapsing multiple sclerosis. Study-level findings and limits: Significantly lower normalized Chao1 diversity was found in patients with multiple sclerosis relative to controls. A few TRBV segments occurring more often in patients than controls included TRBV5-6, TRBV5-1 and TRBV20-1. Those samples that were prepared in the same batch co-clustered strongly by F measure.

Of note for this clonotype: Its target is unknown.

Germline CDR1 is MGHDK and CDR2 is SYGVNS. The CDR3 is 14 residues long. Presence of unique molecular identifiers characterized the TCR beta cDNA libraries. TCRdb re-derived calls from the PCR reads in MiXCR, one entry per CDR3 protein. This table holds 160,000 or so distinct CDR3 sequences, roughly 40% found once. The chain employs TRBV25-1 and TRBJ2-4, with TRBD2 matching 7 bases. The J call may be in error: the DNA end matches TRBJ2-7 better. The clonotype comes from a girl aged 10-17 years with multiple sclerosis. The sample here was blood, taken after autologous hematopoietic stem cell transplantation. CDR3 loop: CASSDPSGGYEQYF. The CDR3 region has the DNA TGTGCCAGCAGTGACCCTAGCGGAGGCTACGAGCAGTACTTC.